The present TCR beta chain was sequenced within a study of cytomegalovirus exposure and HLA in healthy donors (dated by TCRdb to between 2016 and 2019). General notes on the study: An earlier analysis of roughly 570 of the donors reported 250 to 300 Gb of sequence data and 117 million unique TCR beta sequences obtained from about 179 million T cells. In a later genetic analysis, genome-wide SNP genotypes for about 65% of the roughly 700 donors were used, and that subset was treated as a discovery cohort. Every repertoire in the discovery cohort had been generated on one and the same sequencing platform. The later analysis used no new phenotypic data to find candidate immune exposures, relying instead on TCR beta sequences and their occurrence across donors. Roughly 300 gigabases of sequencing data and 91 million or so unique TCR sequences made up an early release that covered several hundred HLA-typed donors. A later analysis re-analyzed previously published TCR beta repertoires from roughly 690 donors and added high-resolution HLA genotyping to study TCR occurrence patterns. Among some 410 genotyped donors of the cohort, an average of roughly 230,000 unique TCR beta nucleotide sequences was sequenced per donor, of which about 18% were non-productive. To predict cytomegalovirus infection status, the study combined high-throughput TCR immunosequencing, statistical association of individual TCRs with disease status, and machine learning. A few DR-DQ haplotypes were handled as single units for association and clustering because linkage in the cohort was strong. In an earlier analysis of 587 of the donors, high-throughput TCR beta sequencing was used to judge whether each TCR beta V gene segment behaved as functional or pseudogenic. Typing coverage differed by locus: A, B, C, DRB1 and DQB1 were typed in about 629-630 donors, DQA1 in roughly 500, DPA1 in 606, and DPB1 in 450 to 490. Alongside the repertoire data, information on donor age, sex, ethnicity and CMV serostatus was compiled. Of the roughly 400 genotyped donors, approximately 83% fell in the genetic ancestry cluster associated with self-reported Caucasian donors. A separate validation cohort of approximately 120 different subjects was used in addition to the roughly 640-subject first cohort. Using immunosequencing, the study profiled T cell repertoires from 500 to 800 subjects and related those repertoires to cytomegalovirus serostatus. The aim of the study was to test whether cataloging public T cell receptors could identify signatures of past pathogen exposure. Both class I and class II loci were covered by HLA typing, at four-digit resolution.

To prepare the library, the immunoSEQ multiplex PCR assay was applied. For the multiplex PCR, a mixture combining 60 forward primers for TCR Vbeta segments and 13 reverse primers for TCR Jbeta segments was used. A multiplex PCR assay on genomic DNA amplified the CDR3 region of rearranged TCR beta genes. The amplified TCR beta libraries were sequenced on the Illumina HiSeq System as 87-base-pair reads. The source study handled its data this way. A later analysis counted about 76 million unique TCR beta chains across the 500 to 850 repertoires, and 9 million to 14 million of these chains were shared by at least two donors. Raw reads were error-corrected and collapsed into unique sequences with a nearest-neighbor algorithm that merged closely related sequences to remove PCR and sequencing errors. To assign V, D and J gene segments, CDR3 sequences were aligned to IMGT reference sequences. For a sequence to be retained, a match of at least six nucleotides was required to both a V gene segment and a J gene segment. A rearrangement was called productive if the CDR3 had no stop codons and remained in frame with V and J, and every other rearrangement was called non-productive. Following IMGT convention, CDR3 was defined as the stretch from the second conserved V-encoded cysteine to the conserved J-encoded phenylalanine. The earlier analysis of about 610 of the donors excluded any sequence lacking an unambiguous match to a single V gene segment. An earlier analysis of approximately 590 of the donors classified V segments as functional when productive rearrangements were above 56.7% and as segregating when the standard deviation between donors was above 5%. A statistical classification framework was developed to diagnose cytomegalovirus status using the catalog of TCR beta chain sequences. In a later analysis, V and J genes were assigned by comparing TCR nucleotide sequences against IMGT/GENE-DB human TR gene sequences. In a later analysis, CDR3 sequences and most-parsimonious VDJ recombination scenarios were assigned using the TCRdist pipeline. In a later analysis, each TCR beta chain was defined by its CDR3 amino acid sequence together with its V-gene family, and reads lacking a unique V-gene family were excluded. To address suspected cross-contamination and a sequencing artifact, a later analysis removed several hundred highly shared, low-generation-probability nucleotide sequences. For each public chain, a later analysis derived a clonal expansion index from normalized ranks of inferred template counts within each repertoire. A later analysis computed generation probabilities with a VDJ recombination model fitted to out-of-frame rearrangements, and checked the results against IGoR. In a later analysis, TCR-TCR, TCR-HLA and TCR-CMV co-occurrence was scored with hypergeometric tests, and a repertoire-size bias correction was applied to TCR pairs. To estimate false discovery rates, a later analysis permuted the HLA or CMV assignments 20 times. A later analysis grouped co-occurring TCRs with DBSCAN, adding TCRdist sequence similarity when clustering within HLA-allele-positive subsets. For co-occurrence clustering, repertoires with fewer than 30,000 or more than 120,000 public chains were excluded, along with four or five repertoires with anomalous nucleotide sharing. Drawn from immuneACCESS, this table holds only the in-frame rearrangements with V and J called that TCRdb kept. Clones are partly lost; checked studies trace under half to an unresolved V gene and leave the rest unexplained. V and J calls and clone size are as listed in that table; D and trimming were resolved from the DNA. Counted in this sample were around 100,000 clones; around 66% of them appeared once. The ten largest clones capture about 3.5% of the sample.

The CDR3 spans 17 residues, from the cysteine through the phenylalanine. Solely the CDR3 DNA is kept, with 51 bases framed from the first base. The germline V gene (reference sequence) specifies PRHDT as CDR1 and FYEKMQ as CDR2. At the junction V is shortened by 5 bases and J by 2 bases; bases outside the gene matches: 13. In its sample, this clone was seen a few times. The antigen it binds to is not known. Qualities for individual bases were not recorded, and no much larger clone is one base off. In total, around 600 healthy bone marrow donors made up the cohort. At the time of sampling, all cohort members were nominally healthy, though unrecorded immune exposures were likely present. The donor tested CMV seronegative and was one of the 352 seronegative cohort members. A peripheral blood sample was provided by each donor, and peripheral blood mononuclear cells were used for TCR beta sequencing. Genomic DNA was extracted from the blood cell samples with the Qiagen DNeasy Blood Extraction Kit.

Here is what the overall study found, with its caveats: Most TCR sequences were seen in very few donors, while some public TCRs were found in many individuals. A cluster of highly shared sequence variants was judged likely to represent a technical artifact of the sequencing pipeline. It was suggested by the authors that the approach could potentially be generalized to other disease states and immunological phenotypes. The classifier was reported to diagnose cytomegalovirus status with high specificity and sensitivity in both the original cohort and the validation cohort. A later analysis associated 15,000 or so TCR beta sequences with specific HLA alleles at a false discovery rate of 0.05. In the study, 150 to 200 TCR beta chains were listed as associated with cytomegalovirus. In a later analysis, the rate of TCR association differed among HLA loci, with DRB1 alleles having the most associated TCRs and HLA-C alleles having the fewest. Only TCR beta chains were sequenced in this cohort, and the absence of alpha or paired-chain data limited detectable features. Correlated functional status among segregating V segments might reflect linkage disequilibrium, but an unknown experimental factor could not be ruled out. A few of the identified cytomegalovirus-associated TCR beta chains were confirmed in vitro to be specific for cytomegalovirus antigens. Roughly uniform sequencing depth across donors was assumed in presence/absence analyses, although this assumption may not hold. Compared with equally common non-associated chains, HLA-associated TCR beta chains in a later analysis were more clonally expanded and had lower generation probabilities. In an earlier analysis of more than 500 of the donors, most TCR beta V segments appeared in productive rearrangements about 90% or about 30% of the time, broadly matching IMGT annotations. Because the 87-base-pair reads could not distinguish some IMGT-functional V segments, including TRBV6-2 and TRBV6-3, those segments were excluded. A later analysis reported that several top co-occurrence clusters appeared linked to parvovirus B19, influenza, CMV and Epstein-Barr virus. A later genetic analysis associated a missense DCLRE1C variant with V-gene and J-gene trimming of TCR beta chains, and an independent cohort replicated the association. According to a later genetic analysis, donors in an Asian-associated ancestry cluster had fewer N-insertions in productive TCRs than the approximately 690-donor mean. Because HLA typing was unavailable for some donors at each locus, only the typed subset was used in association tests. Assigning TCR associations to individual alleles was difficult when HLA alleles, especially DR and DQ, strongly co-occurred. The only immune exposure information available for the cohort was CMV serostatus. A further reported finding was that TCR beta sequences accurately predicted the HLA-A and HLA-B alleles for most subjects in the first cohort. Because counts were too low, about 17 rarely observed V segments, including chromosome 9 orphons, were excluded from the earlier analysis of under 650 of the donors. Most CMV-associated TCR beta chains appeared to be HLA-restricted in a later analysis, and the HLA associations seemed to be driven largely by CMV exposure.

The chain is encoded by TRBV13 joined to TRBJ2-7, and TRBD2 aligns with 9 junction nucleotides. Material for sequencing was PBMCs. The receptor was derived from a woman aged 45-59 years in good health and CMV-seronegative. The CDR3 corresponds to CASSPRMREGATYEQYF. The DNA sequence follows: TGTGCCAGCAGCCCCAGGATGCGGGAGGGCGCGACCTACGAGCAGTACTTC.